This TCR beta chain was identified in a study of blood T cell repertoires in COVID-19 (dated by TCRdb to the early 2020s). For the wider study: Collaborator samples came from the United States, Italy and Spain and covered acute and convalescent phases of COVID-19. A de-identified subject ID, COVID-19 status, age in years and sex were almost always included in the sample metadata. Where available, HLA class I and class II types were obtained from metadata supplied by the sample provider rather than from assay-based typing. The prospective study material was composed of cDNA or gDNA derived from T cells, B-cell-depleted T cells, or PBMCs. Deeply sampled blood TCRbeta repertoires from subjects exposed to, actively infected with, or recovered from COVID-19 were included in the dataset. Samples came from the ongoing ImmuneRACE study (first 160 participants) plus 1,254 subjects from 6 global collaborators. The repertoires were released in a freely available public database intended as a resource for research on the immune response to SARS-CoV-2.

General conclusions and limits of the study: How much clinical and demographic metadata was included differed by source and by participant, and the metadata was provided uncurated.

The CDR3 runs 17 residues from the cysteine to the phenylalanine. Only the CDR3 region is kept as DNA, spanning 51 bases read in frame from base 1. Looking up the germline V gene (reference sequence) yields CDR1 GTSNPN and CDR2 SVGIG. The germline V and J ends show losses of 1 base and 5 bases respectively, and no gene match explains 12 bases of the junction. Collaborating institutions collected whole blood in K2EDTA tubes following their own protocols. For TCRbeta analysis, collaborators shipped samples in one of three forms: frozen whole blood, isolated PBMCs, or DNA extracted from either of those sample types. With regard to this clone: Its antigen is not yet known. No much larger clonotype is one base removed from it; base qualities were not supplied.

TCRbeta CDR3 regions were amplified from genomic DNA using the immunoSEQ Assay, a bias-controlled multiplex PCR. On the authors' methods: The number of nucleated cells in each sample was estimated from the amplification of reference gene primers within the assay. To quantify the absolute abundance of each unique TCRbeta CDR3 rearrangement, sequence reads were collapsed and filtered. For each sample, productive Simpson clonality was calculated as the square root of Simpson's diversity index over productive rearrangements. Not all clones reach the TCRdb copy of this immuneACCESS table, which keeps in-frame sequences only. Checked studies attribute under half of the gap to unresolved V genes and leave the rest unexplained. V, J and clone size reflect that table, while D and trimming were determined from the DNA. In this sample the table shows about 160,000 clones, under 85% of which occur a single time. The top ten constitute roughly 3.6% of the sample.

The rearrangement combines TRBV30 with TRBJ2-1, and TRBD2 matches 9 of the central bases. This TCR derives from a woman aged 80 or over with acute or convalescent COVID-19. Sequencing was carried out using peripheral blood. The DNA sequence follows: TGTGCCTGGAGTGGGGTTCGGGCTAGCGGGACGAACAATGAGCAGTTCTTC. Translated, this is CAWSGVRASGTNNEQFF.